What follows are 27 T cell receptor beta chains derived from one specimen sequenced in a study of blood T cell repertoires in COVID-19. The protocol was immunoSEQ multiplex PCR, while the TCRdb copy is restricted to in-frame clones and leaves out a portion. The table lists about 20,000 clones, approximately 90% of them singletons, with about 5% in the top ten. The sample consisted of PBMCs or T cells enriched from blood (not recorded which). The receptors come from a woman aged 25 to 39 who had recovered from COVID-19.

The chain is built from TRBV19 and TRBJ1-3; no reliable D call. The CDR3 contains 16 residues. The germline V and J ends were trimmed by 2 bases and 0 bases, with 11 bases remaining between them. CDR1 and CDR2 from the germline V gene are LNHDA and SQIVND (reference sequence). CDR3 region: CASSISTTSSGNTIYF. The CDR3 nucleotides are TGTGCCAGTAGTATATCTACGACTAGCTCTGGAAACACCATATATTTT.

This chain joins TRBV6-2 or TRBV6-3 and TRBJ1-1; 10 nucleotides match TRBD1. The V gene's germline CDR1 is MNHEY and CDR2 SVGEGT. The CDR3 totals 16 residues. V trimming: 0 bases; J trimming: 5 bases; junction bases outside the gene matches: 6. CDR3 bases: TGTGCCAGCAGTTACTCGGGACAGGGGAAGAGGACTGAAGCTTTCTTT. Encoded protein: CASSYSGQGKRTEAFF.

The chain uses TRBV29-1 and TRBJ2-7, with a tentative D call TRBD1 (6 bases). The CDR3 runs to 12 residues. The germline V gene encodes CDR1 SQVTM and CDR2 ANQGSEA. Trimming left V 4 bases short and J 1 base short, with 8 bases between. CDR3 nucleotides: TGCAGCGTTGTGGGGGCATCCTACGAGCAGTACTTC. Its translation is CSVVGASYEQYF.

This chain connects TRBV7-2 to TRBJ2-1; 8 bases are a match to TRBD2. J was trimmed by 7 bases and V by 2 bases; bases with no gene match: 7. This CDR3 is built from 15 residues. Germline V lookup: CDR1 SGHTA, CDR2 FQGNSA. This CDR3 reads CASSLSSGAGNEQFF. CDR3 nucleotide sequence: TGTGCCAGCAGCTTAAGTAGCGGGGCAGGGAATGAGCAGTTCTTC.

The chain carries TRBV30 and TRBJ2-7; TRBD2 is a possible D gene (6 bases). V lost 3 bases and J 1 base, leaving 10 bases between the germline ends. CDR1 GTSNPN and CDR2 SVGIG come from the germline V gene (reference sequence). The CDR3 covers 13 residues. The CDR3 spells CAWSSGQSYEQYF. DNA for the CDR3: TGTGCCTGGAGCAGCGGGCAGTCCTACGAGCAGTACTTC.

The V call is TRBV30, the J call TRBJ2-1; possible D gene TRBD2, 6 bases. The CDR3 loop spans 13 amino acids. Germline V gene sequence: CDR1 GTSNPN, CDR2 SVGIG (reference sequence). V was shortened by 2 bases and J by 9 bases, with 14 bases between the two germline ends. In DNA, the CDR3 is TGTGCCTGGAGTTCGGGCGGGGCTATTGAGCAGTTCTTC. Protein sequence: CAWSSGGAIEQFF.

The CDR3 nucleotides read TGTGCCAGCAGCTTGATAGGGGGGGCTAGCCACAATGAGCAGTTCTTC. It translates to CASSLIGGASHNEQFF. The chain uses TRBV5-6 and TRBJ2-1, with D possibly TRBD2 on 7 matching bases. The CDR3 length is 16 residues. Trimming shortened V by 1 base and J by 5 bases, and 16 bases separated the two germline ends. Germline V gene data show CDR1 as SGHDT and CDR2 as YYEEEE.

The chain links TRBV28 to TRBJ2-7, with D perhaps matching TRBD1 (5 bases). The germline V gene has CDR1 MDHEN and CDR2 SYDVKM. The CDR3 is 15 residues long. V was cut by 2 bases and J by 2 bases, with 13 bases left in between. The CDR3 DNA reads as TGTGCCAGCAGTTTAGAGGTAGGGGCCCCCTACGAGCAGTACTTC. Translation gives CASSLEVGAPYEQYF.

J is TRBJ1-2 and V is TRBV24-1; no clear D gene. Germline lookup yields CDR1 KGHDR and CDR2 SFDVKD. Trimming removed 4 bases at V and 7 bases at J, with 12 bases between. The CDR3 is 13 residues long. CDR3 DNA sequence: TGTGCCACCAGTGACCCGGGCCGGGGTGGCTACACCTTC. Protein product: CATSDPGRGGYTF.

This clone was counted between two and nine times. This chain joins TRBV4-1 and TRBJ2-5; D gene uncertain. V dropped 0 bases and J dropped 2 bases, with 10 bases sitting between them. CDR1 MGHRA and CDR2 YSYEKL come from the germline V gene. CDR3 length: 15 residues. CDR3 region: CASSQEIWPQETQYF. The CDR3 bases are TGCGCCAGCAGCCAAGAAATTTGGCCGCAAGAGACCCAGTACTTC.

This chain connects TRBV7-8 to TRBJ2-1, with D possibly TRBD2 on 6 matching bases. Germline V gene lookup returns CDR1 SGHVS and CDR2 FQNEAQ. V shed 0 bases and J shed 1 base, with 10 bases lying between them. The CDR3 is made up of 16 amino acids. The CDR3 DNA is TGTGCCAGCAGCTTAGCGGGCGGGGCTTCCTACAATGAGCAGTTCTTC. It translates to CASSLAGGASYNEQFF.

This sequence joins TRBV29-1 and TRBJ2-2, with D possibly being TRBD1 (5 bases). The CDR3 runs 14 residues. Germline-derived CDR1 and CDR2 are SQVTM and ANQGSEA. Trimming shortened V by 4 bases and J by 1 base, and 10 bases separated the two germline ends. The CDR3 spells CSVGQGRNTGELFF. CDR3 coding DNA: TGCAGCGTTGGGCAGGGTCGGAACACCGGGGAGCTGTTTTTT.

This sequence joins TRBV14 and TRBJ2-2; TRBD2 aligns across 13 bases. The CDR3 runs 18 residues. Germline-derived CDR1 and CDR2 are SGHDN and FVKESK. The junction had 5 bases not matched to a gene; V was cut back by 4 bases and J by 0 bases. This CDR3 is CASSLGLAGVTNTGELFF. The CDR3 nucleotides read TGTGCCAGCAGCCTTGGACTAGCGGGGGTCACGAACACCGGGGAGCTGTTTTTT.

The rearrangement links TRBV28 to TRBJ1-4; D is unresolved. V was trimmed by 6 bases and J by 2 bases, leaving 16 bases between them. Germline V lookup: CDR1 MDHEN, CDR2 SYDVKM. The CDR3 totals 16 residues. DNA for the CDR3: TGTGCCAGCAGCTCCAACCCGGGAGGGACTAATGAAAAACTGTTTTTT. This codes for CASSSNPGGTNEKLFF.

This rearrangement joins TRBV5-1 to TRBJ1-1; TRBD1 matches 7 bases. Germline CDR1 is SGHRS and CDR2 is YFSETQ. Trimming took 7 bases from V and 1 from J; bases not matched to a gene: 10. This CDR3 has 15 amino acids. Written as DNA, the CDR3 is TGCGCCAGCGGACGGGACAGTGAGGGGAACACTGAAGCTTTCTTT. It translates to CASGRDSEGNTEAFF.

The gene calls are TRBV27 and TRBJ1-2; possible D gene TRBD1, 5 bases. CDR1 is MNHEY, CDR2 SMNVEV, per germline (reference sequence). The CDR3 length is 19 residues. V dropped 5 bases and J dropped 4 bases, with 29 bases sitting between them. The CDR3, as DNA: TGTGCCAGCAGTCCGTACCCCCAGGGCCCATCCCACTCTAGCTATGGCTACACCTTC. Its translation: CASSPYPQGPSHSSYGYTF.

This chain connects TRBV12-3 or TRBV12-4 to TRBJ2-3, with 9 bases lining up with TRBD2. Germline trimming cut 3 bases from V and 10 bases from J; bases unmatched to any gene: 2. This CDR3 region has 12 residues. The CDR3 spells CASSLTSGAQYF. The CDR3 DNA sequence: TGTGCCAGCAGTTTGACTAGCGGTGCGCAGTATTTT.

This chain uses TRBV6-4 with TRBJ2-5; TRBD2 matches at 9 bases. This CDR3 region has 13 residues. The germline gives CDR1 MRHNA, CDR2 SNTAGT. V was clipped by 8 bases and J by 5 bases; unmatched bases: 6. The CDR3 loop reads CASGAGLAETQYF. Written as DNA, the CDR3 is TGTGCCAGCGGCGCCGGACTAGCGGAGACCCAGTACTTC.

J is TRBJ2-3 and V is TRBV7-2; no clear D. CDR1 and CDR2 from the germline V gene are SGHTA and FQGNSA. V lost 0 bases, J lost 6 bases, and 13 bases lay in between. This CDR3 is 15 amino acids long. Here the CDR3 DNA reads TGTGCCAGCAGCTTAGCCGCCCTACTGGGCGATACGCAGTATTTT. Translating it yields CASSLAALLGDTQYF.

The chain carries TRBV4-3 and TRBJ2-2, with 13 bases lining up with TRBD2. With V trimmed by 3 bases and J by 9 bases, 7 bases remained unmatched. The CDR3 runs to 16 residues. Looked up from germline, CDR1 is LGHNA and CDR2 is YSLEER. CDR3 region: CASSQELAGGRRELFF. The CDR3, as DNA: TGCGCCAGCAGCCAGGAACTAGCGGGGGGGCGGCGGGAGCTGTTTTTT.

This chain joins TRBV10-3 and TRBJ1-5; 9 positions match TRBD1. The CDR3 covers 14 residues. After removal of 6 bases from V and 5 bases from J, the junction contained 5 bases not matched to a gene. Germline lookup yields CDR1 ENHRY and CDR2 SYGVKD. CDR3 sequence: CAIRGTGSHQPQHF. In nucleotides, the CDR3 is TGTGCCATCAGGGGGACAGGGTCTCATCAGCCCCAGCATTTT.

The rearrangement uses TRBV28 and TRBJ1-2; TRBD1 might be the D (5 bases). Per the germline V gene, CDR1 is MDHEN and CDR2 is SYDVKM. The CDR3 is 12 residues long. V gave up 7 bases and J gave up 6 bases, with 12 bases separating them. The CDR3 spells CASTTKGNGYTF. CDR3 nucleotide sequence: TGTGCCAGCACTACCAAGGGGAATGGCTACACCTTC.

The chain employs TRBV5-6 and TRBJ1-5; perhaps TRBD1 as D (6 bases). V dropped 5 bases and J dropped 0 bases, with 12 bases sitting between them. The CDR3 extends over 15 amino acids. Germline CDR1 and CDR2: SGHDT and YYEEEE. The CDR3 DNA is TGTGCCAGCAGTATGGGACAAACTAGCAATCAGCCCCAGCATTTT. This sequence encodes CASSMGQTSNQPQHF.

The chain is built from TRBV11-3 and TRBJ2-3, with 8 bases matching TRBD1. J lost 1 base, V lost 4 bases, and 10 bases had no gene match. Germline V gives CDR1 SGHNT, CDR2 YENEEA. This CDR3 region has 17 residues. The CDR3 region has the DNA TGTGCCAGCAGCTCCCGGACAGGGCAAGTCGGCACAGATACGCAGTATTTT. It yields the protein CASSSRTGQVGTDTQYF. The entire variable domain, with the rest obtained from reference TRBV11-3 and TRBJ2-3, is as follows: EAGVVQSPRYKIIEKKQPVAFWCNPISGHNTLYWYLQNLGQGPELLIRYENEEAVDDSQLPKDRFSAERLKGVDSTLKIQPAELGDSAVYLCASSSRTGQVGTDTQYFGPGTRLTVL.

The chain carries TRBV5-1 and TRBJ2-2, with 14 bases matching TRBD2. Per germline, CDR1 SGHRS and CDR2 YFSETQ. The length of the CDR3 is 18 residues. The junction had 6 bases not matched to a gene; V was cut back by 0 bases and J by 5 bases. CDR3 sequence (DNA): TGCGCCAGCAGCTTGGCGACTAGCGGGGGGGCTCGAACCGGGGAGCTGTTTTTT. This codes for CASSLATSGGARTGELFF.

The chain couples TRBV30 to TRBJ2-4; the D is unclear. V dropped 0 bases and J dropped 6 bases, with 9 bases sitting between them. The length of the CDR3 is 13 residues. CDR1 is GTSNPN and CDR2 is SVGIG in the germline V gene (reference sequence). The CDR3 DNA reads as TGTGCCTGGAGTGTACAAACAGCAAACATTCAGTACTTC. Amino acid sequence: CAWSVQTANIQYF.

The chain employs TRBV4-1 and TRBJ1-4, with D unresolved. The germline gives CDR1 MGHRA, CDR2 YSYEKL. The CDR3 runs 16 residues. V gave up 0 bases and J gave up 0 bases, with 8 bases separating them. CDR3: CASSQDESATNEKLFF. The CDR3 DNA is TGCGCCAGCAGCCAAGATGAGTCCGCAACTAATGAAAAACTGTTTTTT.